The clone carrying this TCR beta chain has just a few counts. What it binds is not known. Germline lookup yields CDR1 SQVTM and CDR2 ANQGSEA. The J segment lost 9 bases and the V segment lost 8 bases, leaving 8 bases of the junction unmatched. This CDR3 comprises 13 residues. It was the library that attached unique molecular identifiers to individual cDNA molecules. TCRdb re-derived calls from the RACE reads in MiXCR, one entry per CDR3 protein. The sample lists under 85,000 distinct CDR3 sequences; 10% were seen once. This record comes from a study of human T cells and chemical hapten exposure. General study results and limits: Among expanded TCRs, significantly more large CDR3 similarity clusters formed than among controls.

Time point noted: patch test 2, 6 weeks after DPC sensitization. Treatment of the sample: therapeutic diphenylcyclopropenone sensitization with weekly scalp DPC. Donation of samples came from alopecia patients who were 18 to 70 years old and suitable for DPC. The sequences come from whole blood, collected in connection with sensitization to the hapten diphenylcyclopropenone (DPC). The source is a woman in her forties or fifties with alopecia areata. Some clones in this sample may be carry-over from other donors' samples. The rearrangement joins TRBV29-1 to TRBJ2-1; 12 bases agree with TRBD2. In nucleotides, the CDR3 is TGCAGCCATCTAGCGGGGGGGCTGGGTGAGCAGTTCTTC. The encoded protein is CSHLAGGLGEQFF.